A single sample gave rise to the 10 T cell receptor beta chains below, sequenced in a study of OX40 agonist ivuxolimab in advanced cancers. Some clones are missing from TCRdb's copy, which holds only in-frame ones; the method was immunoSEQ multiplex PCR. The sample consists of some 80,000 clones, roughly 85% of them appearing once. The material sequenced was CD4+ or CD8+ T cells sorted from blood, taken in a trial of the OX40 agonist ivuxolimab. The source of these receptors is an adult with an advanced solid tumor such as melanoma, head and neck, liver or kidney cancer.

This chain connects TRBV28 to TRBJ2-1, with 10 bases aligning to TRBD1. Germline V lookup: CDR1 MDHEN, CDR2 SYDVKM. Losses at the gene ends were 2 bases for V and 7 bases for J; bases not matched to a gene: 5. This CDR3 is built from 15 residues. The CDR3, as DNA: TGTGCCAGCAGTTTACCGGACAGGGGGAAGAATGAGCAGTTCTTC. Residues: CASSLPDRGKNEQFF.

This chain uses TRBV2 with TRBJ2-3; 7 positions match TRBD1. The CDR3 has 15 amino acids. Germline lookup yields CDR1 SNHLY and CDR2 FYNNEI. V shed 5 bases, J shed 0 bases, and the junction held 5 bases outside the gene matches. CDR3 in DNA: TGTGCCAGCAGTACTAGGACAGGTAGCACAGATACGCAGTATTTT. Encoded protein: CASSTRTGSTDTQYF.

The chain carries TRBV19 and TRBJ2-2, with D possibly matching TRBD2 (6 bases). The CDR3 is 14 amino acids. The V end lost 2 bases, the J end lost 5 bases, and 9 bases lay between the germline ends. Germline lookup yields CDR1 LNHDA and CDR2 SQIVND (reference sequence). This CDR3 is CASSILAQTGELFF. As DNA, the CDR3 is TGTGCCAGTAGTATACTAGCGCAGACCGGGGAGCTGTTTTTT.

This clone occurred a few times. The gene calls are TRBV7-2 and TRBJ2-1; no definite D call. V was pared by 1 base and J by 4 bases, with 11 bases between. Germline-derived CDR1 and CDR2 are SGHTA and FQGNSA. The CDR3 loop spans 15 amino acids. CDR3 coding DNA: TGTGCCAGCAGCTTAGACGAAGGCCAGTACAATGAGCAGTTCTTC. Translated, it gives CASSLDEGQYNEQFF.

The chain uses TRBV29-1 and TRBJ2-1; 10 bases align to TRBD1. Germline V gene data show CDR1 as SQVTM and CDR2 as ANQGSEA. Unmatched junction bases numbered 10, after V lost 3 bases and J lost 8 bases. This CDR3 region has 15 residues. CDR3 sequence reads: CSVEASGTGVDEQFF. Here the CDR3 DNA reads TGCAGCGTTGAGGCTTCCGGGACAGGGGTCGATGAGCAGTTCTTC.

The chain uses TRBV28 and TRBJ2-2; TRBD1 matches 8 bases. The V gene's germline CDR1 is MDHEN and CDR2 SYDVKM. The CDR3 totals 15 residues. J lost 5 bases, V lost 6 bases, and 8 bases had no gene match. The CDR3 coding sequence is TGTGCCAGCAGCTGGACAGGGTACCGGACCGGGGAGCTGTTTTTT. It yields the protein CASSWTGYRTGELFF. The entire variable domain, with the rest obtained from reference TRBV28 and TRBJ2-2, is as follows: DVKVTQSSRYLVKRTGEKVFLECVQDMDHENMFWYRQDPGLGLRLIYFSYDVKMKEKGDIPEGYSVSREKKERFSLILESASTNQTSMYLCASSWTGYRTGELFFGEGSRLTVL.

This chain connects TRBV9 to TRBJ2-2; D call uncertain. The CDR3 runs 14 residues. V lost 3 bases to trimming and J lost 3 bases, with 9 bases between them. Germline V lookup: CDR1 SGDLS, CDR2 YYNGEE. The CDR3 loop reads CASSGRRDTGELFF. As DNA, the CDR3 is TGTGCCAGCAGCGGACGTAGGGACACCGGGGAGCTGTTTTTT.

CDR3 bases: TGCGCCAGCAGCCAAGGGGCAGGGGAAGTTGGTGGAGAGACCCAGTACTTC. This gives the protein CASSQGAGEVGGETQYF. J is TRBJ2-5 and V is TRBV4-3, with D maybe TRBD1 (6 bases). Germline-derived CDR1 and CDR2 are LGHNA and YSLEER. Trimming removed 1 base from V and 4 bases from J, with 19 bases in between. The CDR3 length is 17 residues.

The rearrangement joins TRBV19 to TRBJ2-3; D not certain. Deletions cut 3 bases from V and 0 bases from J, with 7 bases between. Germline V lookup: CDR1 LNHDA, CDR2 SQIVND (reference sequence). The CDR3 covers 14 residues. The CDR3: CASSMHSSTDTQYF. For the CDR3, the DNA is TGTGCCAGTAGTATGCACAGTAGCACAGATACGCAGTATTTT.

This clone was detected only a few times. The chain links TRBV29-1 to TRBJ1-1; D is possibly TRBD1 (6 bases). With 7 bases removed from V and 3 bases from J, the gap between germline ends came to 15 bases. This CDR3 is built from 13 residues. The germline V gene has CDR1 SQVTM and CDR2 ANQGSEA. The CDR3 region has the DNA TGCAGCGGTACCACAGGGTTTGACACTGAAGCTTTCTTT. Its translation: CSGTTGFDTEAFF. Supplemented by reference TRBV29-1 and TRBJ1-1, the full variable domain reads SAVISQKPSRDICQRGTSLTIQCQVDSQVTMMFWYRQQPGQSLTLIATANQGSEATYESGFVIDKFPISRPNLTFSTLTVSNMSPEDSSIYLCSGTTGFDTEAFFGQGTRLTVV.